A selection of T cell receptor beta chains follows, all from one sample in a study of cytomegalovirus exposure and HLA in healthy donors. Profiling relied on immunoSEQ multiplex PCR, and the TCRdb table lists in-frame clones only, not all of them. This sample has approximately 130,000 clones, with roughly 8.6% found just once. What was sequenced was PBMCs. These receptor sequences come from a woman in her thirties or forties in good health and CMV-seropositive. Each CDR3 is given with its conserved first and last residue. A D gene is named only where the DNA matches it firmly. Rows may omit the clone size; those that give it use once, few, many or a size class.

CDR3aa: CASSLRQEETQYF; CDR3nt: TGTGCCAGCAGTTTACGACAGGAAGAGACCCAGTACTTC; abundance: few; d_gene: NA; v_gene: TRBV27; j_gene: TRBJ2-5
CDR3aa: CASENSGTGTREQYF; CDR3nt: TGTGCCAGCGAAAACTCCGGGACAGGAACTCGCGAGCAGTACTTC; abundance: few; d_gene: TRBD1; v_gene: TRBV6-1; j_gene: TRBJ2-7
CDR3aa: CASSLVQGSHEQYF; CDR3nt: TGTGCCAGCAGCTTGGTTCAGGGTAGCCACGAGCAGTACTTC; abundance: NA; d_gene: NA; v_gene: TRBV5-4; j_gene: TRBJ2-7
CDR3aa: CASSLGQGSTEAFF; CDR3nt: TGTGCCAGCAGCTTAGGACAGGGGAGCACTGAAGCTTTCTTT; abundance: NA; d_gene: TRBD1; v_gene: TRBV11-2; j_gene: TRBJ1-1
CDR3aa: CASSLGQGPYGYTF; CDR3nt: TGTGCCAGCAGCTTAGGACAGGGACCCTATGGCTACACCTTC; abundance: NA; d_gene: TRBD1; v_gene: TRBV11-1; j_gene: TRBJ1-2
CDR3aa: CASSLFGRGTTEAFF; CDR3nt: TGTGCCAGCAGCTTATTTGGCAGGGGAACAACTGAAGCTTTCTTT; abundance: few; d_gene: NA; v_gene: TRBV5-6; j_gene: TRBJ1-1
CDR3aa: CASSQGSSYNEQFF; CDR3nt: TGCGCCAGCAGCCAAGGGAGCTCCTACAATGAGCAGTTCTTC; abundance: NA; d_gene: NA; v_gene: TRBV4-1; j_gene: TRBJ2-1
CDR3aa: CASKGQTIQFF; CDR3nt: TGTGCCAGCAAAGGACAGACGATTCAGTTCTTC; abundance: NA; d_gene: NA; v_gene: TRBV6-6; j_gene: TRBJ2-1
CDR3aa: CASSSGTGVNEKLFF; CDR3nt: TGTGCCAGCAGCTCCGGGACAGGCGTTAATGAAAAACTGTTTTTT; abundance: NA; d_gene: TRBD1; v_gene: TRBV4-2; j_gene: TRBJ1-4
CDR3aa: CASSFGGDADTQYF; CDR3nt: TGCGCCAGCAGCTTCGGGGGGGACGCAGATACGCAGTATTTT; abundance: NA; d_gene: TRBD2; v_gene: TRBV5-1; j_gene: TRBJ2-3
CDR3aa: CASSDLAGGDNEQFF; CDR3nt: TGTGCCAGCAGTGATCTAGCGGGGGGGGACAATGAGCAGTTCTTC; abundance: NA; d_gene: TRBD2; v_gene: TRBV2; j_gene: TRBJ2-1
CDR3aa: CASSPTGHLNTGELFF; CDR3nt: TGTGCCAGCTCACCCACGGGACATTTGAACACCGGGGAGCTGTTTTTT; abundance: few; d_gene: NA; v_gene: TRBV18; j_gene: TRBJ2-2
CDR3aa: CASSVQGVEQFF; CDR3nt: TGTGCCAGCAGCGTACAGGGAGTTGAGCAGTTCTTC; abundance: NA; d_gene: NA; v_gene: TRBV7-3; j_gene: TRBJ2-1
CDR3aa: CASSSGWGNQPQHF; CDR3nt: TGCGCCAGCAGCTCAGGGTGGGGCAATCAGCCCCAGCATTTT; abundance: few; d_gene: NA; v_gene: TRBV5-1; j_gene: TRBJ1-5
CDR3aa: CASSLGTRDRGGETQYF; CDR3nt: TGTGCCAGCAGCTTGGGGACCCGGGACAGGGGAGGCGAGACCCAGTACTTC; abundance: NA; d_gene: TRBD1; v_gene: TRBV5-5; j_gene: TRBJ2-5
CDR3aa: CAISESGRESGSGAFF; CDR3nt: TGTGCCATCAGTGAGTCGGGTCGGGAGTCAGGGAGTGGAGCTTTCTTT; abundance: NA; d_gene: NA; v_gene: TRBV10-3; j_gene: TRBJ1-1
CDR3aa: CSVGQSSYEQYF; CDR3nt: TGCAGCGTCGGACAGAGCTCCTACGAGCAGTACTTC; abundance: NA; d_gene: NA; v_gene: TRBV29-1; j_gene: TRBJ2-7
CDR3aa: CASSDGRGGDTQYF; CDR3nt: TGTGCCAGCAGTGATGGACGGGGGGGCGATACGCAGTATTTT; abundance: NA; d_gene: TRBD2; v_gene: TRBV2; j_gene: TRBJ2-3
CDR3aa: CASSLKGDYGYPF; CDR3nt: TGCGCCAGCAGCTTGAAGGGGGACTATGGCTACCCCTTC; abundance: NA; d_gene: NA; v_gene: TRBV5-1; j_gene: TRBJ1-2
CDR3aa: CASSLSYLGANTEAFF; CDR3nt: TGTGCCAGCAGCTTATCATATCTAGGTGCGAACACTGAAGCTTTCTTT; abundance: few; d_gene: NA; v_gene: TRBV7-9; j_gene: TRBJ1-1
CDR3aa: CASSKDSIINSPLHF; CDR3nt: TGTGCCAGTAGTAAGGACAGCATTATTAATTCACCCCTCCACTTT; abundance: NA; d_gene: NA; v_gene: TRBV19; j_gene: TRBJ1-6
CDR3aa: CASSQAGYGQYF; CDR3nt: TGTGCCAGCAGCCAAGCAGGCTACGGGCAGTACTTC; abundance: NA; d_gene: NA; v_gene: TRBV7-9; j_gene: TRBJ2-7
CDR3aa: CATSTPGSGAGELFF; CDR3nt: TGTGCCACCAGCACACCAGGGTCGGGGGCCGGGGAGCTGTTTTTT; abundance: few; d_gene: NA; v_gene: TRBV15; j_gene: TRBJ2-2
CDR3aa: CASSLYYQETQYF; CDR3nt: TGCGCCAGCAGCTTGTATTACCAAGAGACCCAGTACTTC; abundance: few; d_gene: NA; v_gene: TRBV5-1; j_gene: TRBJ2-5
CDR3aa: CSVDSTGGYEQYF; CDR3nt: TGCAGCGTTGATTCGACAGGGGGCTACGAGCAGTACTTC; abundance: few; d_gene: TRBD1; v_gene: TRBV29-1; j_gene: TRBJ2-7
CDR3aa: CASRGANTGELFF; CDR3nt: TGTGCCAGCAGGGGAGCGAACACCGGGGAGCTGTTTTTT; abundance: NA; d_gene: NA; v_gene: TRBV7-9; j_gene: TRBJ2-2
CDR3aa: CASSTPRVDYGYTF; CDR3nt: TGTGCCAGCAGCACCCCCCGGGTCGACTATGGCTACACCTTC; abundance: few; d_gene: NA; v_gene: TRBV5-4; j_gene: TRBJ1-2
CDR3aa: CASSFTQWETQYF; CDR3nt: TGTGCTAGCAGCTTCACCCAGTGGGAGACCCAGTACTTC; abundance: NA; d_gene: NA; v_gene: TRBV7-7; j_gene: TRBJ2-5